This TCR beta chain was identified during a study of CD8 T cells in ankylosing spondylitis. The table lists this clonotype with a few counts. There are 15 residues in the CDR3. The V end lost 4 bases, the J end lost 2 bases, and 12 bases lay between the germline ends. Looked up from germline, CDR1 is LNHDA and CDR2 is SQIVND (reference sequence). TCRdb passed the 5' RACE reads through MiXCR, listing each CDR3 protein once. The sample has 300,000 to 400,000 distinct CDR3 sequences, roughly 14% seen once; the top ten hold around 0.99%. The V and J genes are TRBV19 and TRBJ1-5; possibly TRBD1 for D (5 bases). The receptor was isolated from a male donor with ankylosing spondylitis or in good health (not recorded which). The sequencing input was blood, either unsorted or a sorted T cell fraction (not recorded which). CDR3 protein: CASSSGAAGNQPQHF. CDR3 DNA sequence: TGTGCCAGTAGTAGTGGGGCCGCGGGCAATCAGCCCCAGCATTTT.